Listed below are T cell receptor beta chains from one sample, sequenced in a study of blood T cell repertoires in COVID-19. Clones were read by immunoSEQ multiplex PCR, and TCRdb kept only the in-frame ones, dropping some. This sample carries about 280,000 clones, more than 75% of them seen once, and the ten largest clones take under 2.5%. The sample consisted of PBMCs or T cells enriched from blood (not recorded which). The receptors were sampled from a woman in her sixties in a cohort exposed to, infected with or recovered from COVID-19 (not recorded which). The CDR3 runs from the conserved cysteine through the conserved F or W. D genes are given only for firm matches. Rows may omit the clone size; those that give it use once, few, many or a size class.

TRBJ2-7,.,TRBV7-8,.,CASSLKGGLETYEQYF,TGTGCCAGCAGCTTAAAGGGGGGGCTAGAAACCTACGAGCAGTACTTC
TRBJ2-7,TRBD2,TRBV5-3,.,CARSPRLAGRYYEQYF,TGTGCCAGAAGCCCGAGACTAGCGGGACGTTATTACGAGCAGTACTTC
TRBJ1-3,.,TRBV7-9,.,CASSPRQGLGGSGNTIYF,TGTGCCAGCAGCCCTCGCCAGGGGCTAGGGGGCTCTGGAAACACCATATATTTT
TRBJ2-1,TRBD2,TRBV6-2/TRBV6-3,.,CASSYPQRLAGGPYNEQFF,TGTGCCAGCAGTTACCCCCAACGACTAGCGGGAGGGCCATACAATGAGCAGTTCTTC
TRBJ1-5,.,TRBV7-8,.,CASSLKEGYSNQPQHF,TGTGCCAGCAGCTTAAAGGAGGGGTATAGCAATCAGCCCCAGCATTTT
TRBJ1-5,.,TRBV20-1,.,CSASRSGASNQPQHF,TGCAGTGCTAGTAGGTCAGGGGCTAGCAATCAGCCCCAGCATTTT
TRBJ1-2,.,TRBV28,.,CASTPIQAGYGYTF,TGTGCCAGCACCCCGATACAGGCCGGCTATGGCTACACCTTC
TRBJ1-3,.,TRBV5-4,.,CASSVEAGVRPGNTIYF,TGTGCCAGCAGCGTGGAGGCGGGGGTCAGACCTGGAAACACCATATATTTT
TRBJ2-1,.,TRBV21-1,.,CASSKGGSGGGGNNEQFF,TGTGCCAGCAGCAAAGGAGGGTCCGGGGGAGGGGGAAACAATGAGCAGTTCTTC
TRBJ1-1,TRBD1,TRBV10-1,.,CASRVDRVWGEAFF,TGCGCCAGCAGGGTTGACAGGGTGTGGGGTGAAGCTTTCTTT
TRBJ2-1,TRBD1,TRBV6-5,.,CASSRGQGPNEQFF,TGTGCCAGCAGTCGGGGACAGGGTCCCAATGAGCAGTTCTTC
TRBJ1-3,.,TRBV2,.,CASRDRSGNTIYF,TGTGCCAGCAGGGACAGATCTGGAAACACCATATATTTT
TRBJ1-6,.,TRBV7-9,few,CASSSDKGAYNSPLHF,TGTGCCAGCAGCTCGGATAAAGGGGCGTATAATTCACCCCTCCACTTT
TRBJ2-3,TRBD2,TRBV18,.,CASSTGTSGNTDTQYF,TGTGCCAGCTCAACGGGGACTAGCGGTAACACAGATACGCAGTATTTT
TRBJ2-1,.,TRBV28,.,CASCVQGFSEQFF,TGTGCCAGCTGTGTACAGGGTTTTAGTGAGCAGTTCTTC
TRBJ2-5,TRBD2,TRBV4-2,once,CASSQERTSEKTQYF,TGTGCCAGCAGCCAAGAACGGACTAGCGAGAAGACCCAGTACTTC
TRBJ2-6,.,TRBV5-1,.,CASSLERALGSGANVLTF,TGCGCCAGCAGCTTGGAGAGGGCCCTCGGATCTGGGGCCAACGTCCTGACTTTC
TRBJ2-1,.,TRBV5-4,.,CASSRPGAGSYNEQFF,TGTGCCAGCAGCCGGCCAGGGGCCGGCTCCTACAATGAGCAGTTCTTC
TRBJ2-2,.,TRBV7-8,once,CASSFGTVNTGELFF,TGTGCCAGCAGCTTTGGAACAGTTAACACCGGGGAGCTGTTTTTT
TRBJ1-1,TRBD1,TRBV2,.,CASSSTSGGRDTEAFF,TGTGCCAGCAGCTCCACCTCAGGGGGCAGGGACACTGAAGCTTTCTTT
TRBJ1-2,TRBD1,TRBV2,once,CASTYNGQVGGYTF,TGTGCCAGCACCTACAACGGACAGGTCGGAGGCTACACCTTC
TRBJ1-6,.,TRBV19,.,CASSPGESPLHF,TGTGCCAGTAGTCCAGGGGAGTCACCCCTCCACTTT
TRBJ2-3,TRBD2,TRBV6-5,.,CASRVAGSTDTQYF,TGTGCCAGCAGAGTAGCGGGCAGCACAGATACGCAGTATTTT